This entry lists 10 T cell receptor beta chains sequenced from one sample in a study of blood T cell repertoires in COVID-19 (dated by TCRdb to about 2020). Library creation used the immunoSEQ multiplex PCR assay. Imported from immuneACCESS, the table was reduced by TCRdb to in-frame sequences with V and J called. These copies leave out some clones; in studies compared against another copy, an unresolved V gene accounts for under half, and the cause of the remainder is not known. The sample table shows a few hundred thousand clones, and around 88% are seen once. Jointly, the top ten make up 6% to 7% of the sample. Sequencing was performed on PBMCs or T cells enriched from blood (not recorded which). The receptors come from a woman aged 40 to 55 who had recovered from COVID-19.

The chain is built from TRBV28 and TRBJ1-4, with unresolved D. Germline V lookup: CDR1 MDHEN, CDR2 SYDVKM. The CDR3 loop spans 15 amino acids. V shed 3 bases and J shed 0 bases, with 8 bases lying between them. CDR3 sequence: CASSFKEATNEKLFF. In DNA form, the CDR3 reads TGTGCCAGCAGTTTTAAGGAGGCAACTAATGAAAAACTGTTTTTT.

V is TRBV18 and J is TRBJ1-1; 7 nucleotides line up with TRBD1. Trimming removed 3 bases from V and 1 base from J; junction bases left unmatched: 2. This CDR3 comprises 14 residues. The germline V gene encodes CDR1 KGHSH and CDR2 LQKENI. The CDR3 reads CASSPTGQNTEAFF. In DNA, the CDR3 is TGTGCCAGCTCACCGACAGGGCAGAACACTGAAGCTTTCTTT.

The chain is built from TRBV12-3 or TRBV12-4 and TRBJ1-1; TRBD1 is a possible D gene (6 bases). This CDR3 spans 12 amino acids. The V end was cut by 1 base, the J end by 7 bases, with 7 bases between. The DNA for the CDR3 is TGTGCCAGCAGTTTAGAGGGGGTTGAAGCTTTCTTT. The encoded protein is CASSLEGVEAFF.

The chain's CDR3 is CASSLTGTSGNNEQFF. DNA of the CDR3: TGTGCCAGCAGTCTCACCGGGACTAGCGGAAACAATGAGCAGTTCTTC. The chain recombines TRBV28 with TRBJ2-1; 11 nucleotides agree with TRBD2. The CDR3 is 16 residues long. J lost 5 bases, V lost 5 bases, and 8 bases had no gene match. Germline loops: CDR1 MDHEN, CDR2 SYDVKM.

The chain carries TRBV15 and TRBJ2-7; D gene ambiguous. Trimming removed 5 bases at V and 2 bases at J, with 10 bases between. The germline CDR1 and CDR2 sequences are LNHNV and YYDKDF (reference sequence). The CDR3 totals 13 residues. CDR3 bases: TGTGCCACCAGCCCTCGGGTGACCTACGAGCAGTACTTC. This translates into CATSPRVTYEQYF.

V gene TRBV5-1 combines with J gene TRBJ1-2; D is ambiguous. The germline V gene has CDR1 SGHRS and CDR2 YFSETQ. The CDR3 totals 14 residues. The V and J ends lost 2 bases and 3 bases respectively, with 11 bases between them. In nucleotides, the CDR3 is TGCGCCAGCAGCTTCCGAGAACTAGACTATGGCTACACCTTC. Protein product: CASSFRELDYGYTF.

The chain combines TRBV10-2 with TRBJ2-7, with D possibly TRBD1 on 6 matching bases. CDR1 is WSHSY and CDR2 is SAAADI in the germline V gene. The CDR3 has 13 amino acids. The germline V and J ends were trimmed by 3 bases and 4 bases, with 10 bases remaining between them. The CDR3 sequence: CASSDNREYEQYF. The CDR3 bases are TGCGCCAGCAGTGATAACAGGGAGTACGAGCAGTACTTC.

The V call is TRBV27, the J call TRBJ2-7; 8 bases align to TRBD1. CDR1 and CDR2 (germline): MNHEY, SMNVEV (reference sequence). CDR3 length: 14 residues. V lost 2 bases to trimming and J lost 5 bases; unmatched junction nucleotides: 5. The CDR3 reads CASSLRDRRNEQYF. The CDR3 DNA sequence: TGTGCCAGCAGTTTACGGGACAGGCGGAACGAGCAGTACTTC.

This chain joins TRBV11-2 and TRBJ1-4; 7 bases are a match to TRBD1. In germline, CDR1 is SGHAT, CDR2 FQNNGV. V was clipped by 2 bases and J by 5 bases; unmatched bases: 5. The CDR3 length is 15 residues. The CDR3 DNA reads as TGTGCCAGCAGCTTAAGCAGGGGGGAGAATGAAAAACTGTTTTTT. It yields the protein CASSLSRGENEKLFF.

This clone was picked up one time. The J gene is TRBJ2-5, the V gene TRBV7-2; D remains unclear. Trimming took off 1 base at V and 2 bases at J, with 5 bases between the two ends. Germline V gives CDR1 SGHTA, CDR2 FQGNSA. The CDR3 runs 13 residues. DNA of the CDR3: TGTGCCAGCAGCTTAGACGGTCAAGAGACCCAGTACTTC. Translation gives CASSLDGQETQYF.